Below are 9 T cell receptor beta chains sequenced from a single sample in a study of early T cells in non-severe SARS-CoV-2 infection. A single record per CDR3 protein comes from TCRdb applying MiXCR to the 5' RACE reads. The sample includes some 66,000 distinct CDR3 sequences, roughly 10% of them seen just once. Specimen: whole blood. These receptors all stem from an adult who was a healthcare worker with PCR-confirmed SARS-CoV-2 infection or an uninfected control (not recorded which).

This clonotype was seen a handful of times. V usage is TRBV6-1 and J usage is TRBJ2-5; D may be TRBD2 (6 bases). V dropped 6 bases and J dropped 2 bases, with 16 bases sitting between them. The CDR3 consists of 15 residues. The germline V gene has CDR1 MNHNS and CDR2 SASEGT. The CDR3 nucleotides read TGTGCCAGCAGGGCCACCCCGGGACTTCAAGAGACCCAGTACTTC. This gives the protein CASRATPGLQETQYF.

The V gene is TRBV12-3 or TRBV12-4, the J gene TRBJ2-1; TRBD2 agrees at 9 bases. The V segment lost 4 bases and the J segment 8 bases; nucleotides outside the gene matches: 6. The CDR3 has 14 amino acids. For the CDR3, the DNA is TGTGCCAGCAGTTGGAGGGCGGGAGGGGATGAGCAGTTCTTC. Protein sequence: CASSWRAGGDEQFF.

This clonotype was observed at least ten times. This rearrangement joins TRBV7-9 to TRBJ2-5; unclear D gene. The germline V and J ends were trimmed by 4 bases and 1 base, with 16 bases remaining between them. Germline V lookup: CDR1 SEHNR, CDR2 FQNEAQ (reference sequence). There are 16 residues in the CDR3. The CDR3 coding sequence is TGTGCCAGCAGCTCCTCCAAGACGAACGCCCAAGAGACCCAGTACTTC. This sequence encodes CASSSSKTNAQETQYF. Combining the CDR3 with reference TRBV7-9 and TRBJ2-5 gives the whole variable domain DTGVSQNPRHKITKRGQNVTFRCDPISEHNRLYWYRQTLGQGPEFLTYFQNEAQLEKSRLLSDRFSAERPKGSFSTLEIQRTEQGDSAMYLCASSSSKTNAQETQYFGPGTRLLVL.

This clonotype showed up many times. The chain is built from TRBV7-6 and TRBJ2-2; the match to TRBD1 covers 7 bases. After removal of 3 bases from V and 3 bases from J, the junction contained 7 bases not matched to a gene. The CDR3 is 16 residues long. CDR1 and CDR2 from the germline V gene are SGHVS and FNYEAQ. The DNA of the CDR3 is TGTGCCAGCAGCTTGCACAGGGGCGTTGACACCGGGGAGCTGTTTTTT. It specifies CASSLHRGVDTGELFF.

This clonotype is medium-sized (0.01 to 0.1%). The V gene is TRBV29-1, the J gene TRBJ2-3; D is unclear. The V end lost 3 bases, the J end lost 5 bases, and 18 bases lay between the germline ends. Germline CDR1 is SQVTM and CDR2 is ANQGSEA. The CDR3 is 15 residues long. The CDR3 protein is CSVDEGVAVVDTQYF. CDR3 sequence (DNA): TGCAGCGTTGACGAAGGAGTGGCGGTGGTAGATACGCAGTATTTT.

The chain is built from TRBV25-1 and TRBJ2-7; 8 bases line up with TRBD2. The CDR3 extends over 15 amino acids. Trimming took 2 bases from V and 4 from J; bases not matched to a gene: 7. Germline CDR1 is MGHDK and CDR2 is SYGVNS. CDR3 loop: CASSEPGGTLYEQYF. CDR3 sequence (DNA): TGTGCCAGCAGTGAACCGGGGGGGACCCTTTACGAGCAGTACTTC.

This clonotype was recorded at least ten times. V usage is TRBV29-1 and J usage is TRBJ1-2; a possible D gene is TRBD1 (6 bases). CDR1 is SQVTM and CDR2 is ANQGSEA in the germline V gene. V dropped 5 bases and J dropped 2 bases, with 15 bases sitting between them. CDR3 length: 14 amino acids. The CDR3 DNA sequence: TGCAGCGTTAGTGGTCTTCAGGGGAACTATGGCTACACCTTC. It codes for CSVSGLQGNYGYTF.

This clonotype was counted at least ten times. This chain connects TRBV20-1 to TRBJ2-5, with TRBD2 matching over 10 bases. V was clipped by 6 bases and J by 4 bases; unmatched bases: 8. Germline-derived CDR1 and CDR2 are DFQATT and SNEGSKA (reference sequence). CDR3 length equals 14 residues. As DNA, the CDR3 is TGCAGTGCGAACCTAGCGGGAGCCGGAGAGACCCAGTACTTC. Amino acids: CSANLAGAGETQYF.

This clonotype showed up just a few times. The chain combines TRBV5-1 with TRBJ2-3; no clear D. The CDR3 totals 14 residues. Germline CDR1 and CDR2: SGHRS and YFSETQ. The ends were cut back, 5 bases at V and 2 bases at J, with 12 bases in the middle. This chain's CDR3 is CASRRDSPTDTQYF. CDR3 sequence (DNA): TGCGCCAGCAGAAGAGACTCCCCCACAGATACGCAGTATTTT.